This TCR beta chain was profiled in a study of technical replicates of blood from a handful of donors. This CDR3 region has 15 residues. Trimming removed 3 bases at V and 6 bases at J, with 16 bases between. Per germline, CDR1 SGHTA and CDR2 FQGTGA. Data came from immunoSEQ multiplex PCR; TCRdb stores just in-frame clones and leaves some out. The sample holds some 47,000 clones, about 90% seen once. The sample consisted of PBMCs. V gene TRBV7-3 combines with J gene TRBJ2-3; weak D call: TRBD1 (6 bases). This receptor was taken from a human donor in good health. Some clones in this sample may be carry-over from other donors' samples. The CDR3 DNA is TGTGCCAGCAGCTTCCCTCCGCAGGGGCAGGATACGCAGTATTTT. It translates to CASSFPPQGQDTQYF.